This TCR beta chain was recorded in a study of T cell responses to AZD1222 COVID-19 vaccine. CDR1 and CDR2 from the germline V gene are MNHEY and SVGAGI. The CDR3 extends over 14 amino acids. With 0 bases removed from V and 7 bases from J, the gap between germline ends came to 13 bases. Data came from immunoSEQ multiplex PCR; TCRdb stores just in-frame clones and leaves some out. The sample holds roughly 99,000 clones, approximately 93% seen once. The source was peripheral blood, collected 28 days after the second AZD1222 dose. The V call is TRBV6-5, the J call TRBJ2-7; D not resolved. This TCR was recovered from an adult who received the AZD1222 COVID-19 vaccine. The CDR3 spells CASSYSVLYVEQYF. CDR3 DNA sequence: TGTGCCAGCAGTTACTCGGTTCTCTACGTGGAGCAGTACTTC.